A selection of T cell receptor beta chains follows, all from one sample in a study of T cell repertoires in cytomegalovirus infection. TCRdb redid the calling of the reads with MiXCR, one entry per CDR3 protein. In the table there are roughly 720,000 distinct CDR3 sequences, about a third of which are singletons. The sequenced material came from PBMCs. Source of these receptors: a human donor in good health (CMV status not recorded). Some clones in this sample may be carry-over from other donors' samples. The CDR3 runs from the conserved cysteine through the conserved F or W.

len: 14; v_gene: TRBV12-3/TRBV12-4; CDR3aa: CASSFGQGGLPQHF
len: 12; v_gene: TRBV20-1; CDR3aa: CSARGRGDTIYF
len: 12; v_gene: TRBV12-3/TRBV12-4; CDR3aa: CASSLKQSPLHF
len: 18; v_gene: TRBV6-5; CDR3aa: CASSLSRQSGSGANVLTF
len: 16; v_gene: TRBV28; CDR3aa: CASSFPGGTSNQPQHF
len: 14; v_gene: TRBV2; CDR3aa: CASSEGQGRYEQYF
len: 18; v_gene: TRBV2; CDR3aa: CASSRTGPVVANTGELFF
len: 14; v_gene: TRBV28; CDR3aa: CASSPPPVQETQYF
len: 15; v_gene: TRBV5-6; CDR3aa: CASSLSGNRRSEAFF
len: 10; v_gene: TRBV7-9; CDR3aa: CASSINTAFF
len: 15; v_gene: TRBV6-5; CDR3aa: CASSYSAGGNTEAFF
len: 16; v_gene: TRBV15; CDR3aa: CATSSGTSTITDTQYF
len: 13; v_gene: TRBV6-5; CDR3aa: CASSRLVNQPQHF
len: 15; v_gene: TRBV7-9; CDR3aa: CASSSPPGSNYGYTF
len: 16; v_gene: TRBV20-1; CDR3aa: CSARDSTRTGDYGYTF
len: 15; v_gene: TRBV12-5; CDR3aa: CASGPGQGASDTQYF
len: 15; v_gene: TRBV7-3; CDR3aa: CASSDGMRGKETQYF
len: 12; v_gene: TRBV10-3; CDR3aa: CAISPGLDEQFF
len: 13; v_gene: TRBV12-3/TRBV12-4; CDR3aa: CASSRTVGNTIYF
len: 13; v_gene: TRBV19; CDR3aa: CASSIDRSQPQHF
len: 16; v_gene: TRBV7-9; CDR3aa: CASSLAVVEGFHGYTF
len: 14; v_gene: TRBV5-5; CDR3aa: CASSFGQGRNTIYF
len: 17; v_gene: TRBV7-6; CDR3aa: CASSSMPRGGRGTEAFF
len: 11; v_gene: TRBV12-3/TRBV12-4; CDR3aa: CASFRNDEQFF
len: 14; v_gene: TRBV2; CDR3aa: CASSRSDNPYEQYF
len: 17; v_gene: TRBV28; CDR3aa: CASTPGGGRASYNEQFF
len: 15; v_gene: TRBV20-1; CDR3aa: CSARDPSSYNSPLHF
len: 15; v_gene: TRBV10-3; CDR3aa: CAISETAGGPYEQYF
len: 13; v_gene: TRBV11-3; CDR3aa: CASSLSVSGEQFF
len: 13; v_gene: TRBV2; CDR3aa: CASSAQGSQPQHF
len: 15; v_gene: TRBV11-1; CDR3aa: CASRAGTSGNNEQFF
len: 16; v_gene: TRBV7-2; CDR3aa: CASSLAAEGGFQPQHF
len: 16; v_gene: TRBV7-6; CDR3aa: CASSPSASGRTYEQYF
len: 14; v_gene: TRBV7-8; CDR3aa: CASSSGLAGYEQYF
len: 16; v_gene: TRBV5-6; CDR3aa: CASSLGQPHSGNTIYF
len: 15; v_gene: TRBV12-3/TRBV12-4; CDR3aa: CASRTRGQQNTEAFF
len: 13; v_gene: TRBV6-4; CDR3aa: CASSDSVTGEAFF
len: 15; v_gene: TRBV2; CDR3aa: CASMGRTSGYYEQYF
len: 13; v_gene: TRBV12-3/TRBV12-4; CDR3aa: CASSPTDWYGYTF
len: 15; v_gene: TRBV7-6; CDR3aa: CASSLDDSLYNEQFF
len: 17; v_gene: TRBV28; CDR3aa: CARSSAGWGGNNTEAFF
len: 16; v_gene: TRBV7-4; CDR3aa: CASSPSGGAPYNEQFF
len: 16; v_gene: TRBV6-6; CDR3aa: CASSYRSGLVVYEQYF
len: 14; v_gene: TRBV28; CDR3aa: CASNPTHGNQPQHF
len: 14; v_gene: TRBV7-9; CDR3aa: CASSFTGEAYTQYF
len: 13; v_gene: TRBV7-3; CDR3aa: CASSLTGDEEQYF
len: 11; v_gene: TRBV18; CDR3aa: CASSPGTYYTF
len: 15; v_gene: TRBV9; CDR3aa: CASSVGQSVNSPLHF